The 30 T cell receptor beta chains presented below share a single source sample, sequenced in a study of OX40 agonist ivuxolimab in advanced cancers. The assay was immunoSEQ multiplex PCR, and TCRdb's table has in-frame clones only and misses some. Counted here are 60,000 to 95,000 clones, about 88% occurring once; the ten biggest clones make up under 0.4%. The sequences come from CD4+ or CD8+ T cells sorted from blood, collected in a trial of the OX40 agonist ivuxolimab. The receptors were gathered from an adult with an advanced solid tumor such as melanoma, head and neck, liver or kidney cancer.

The J gene is TRBJ2-7, the V gene TRBV30, with TRBD2 matching 8 bases. V trimming: 2 bases; J trimming: 6 bases; junction bases outside the gene matches: 12. Per germline, CDR1 GTSNPN and CDR2 SVGIG (reference sequence). The CDR3 extends over 15 amino acids. In DNA form, the CDR3 reads TGTGCCTGGAGTAAGCTCGGGGGGGCTATTCCCGAGCAGTACTTC. Translating gives CAWSKLGGAIPEQYF.

The chain combines TRBV6-5 with TRBJ2-7, with 8 bases matching TRBD1. Germline trimming cut 5 bases from V and 3 bases from J; bases unmatched to any gene: 3. Germline lookup yields CDR1 MNHEY and CDR2 SVGAGI. The CDR3 has 13 residues. The chain's CDR3 is CASSEGQDYEQYF. DNA of the CDR3: TGTGCCAGCAGTGAGGGACAGGACTACGAGCAGTACTTC.

V usage is TRBV5-1 and J usage is TRBJ2-5; D call uncertain. V was clipped by 0 bases and J by 6 bases, with 12 bases between them. Germline V CDR1 and CDR2: SGHRS, YFSETQ. There are 14 residues in the CDR3. The CDR3 region has the DNA TGCGCCAGCAGCTTGGAGGCTAGAGGACAGACCCAGTACTTC. Its translation: CASSLEARGQTQYF.

The chain couples TRBV4-1 to TRBJ2-5, with D possibly matching TRBD2 (5 bases). Trimming took off 0 bases at V and 7 bases at J, with 15 bases between the two ends. From germline, CDR1 is MGHRA and CDR2 YSYEKL. This CDR3 spans 15 amino acids. The CDR3 DNA sequence: TGCGCCAGCAGCCAAGATCCCCTAGCCGGAGGGACCCAGTACTTC. Translated: CASSQDPLAGGTQYF.

This clone came up a few times. The chain employs TRBV19 and TRBJ1-5; D perhaps matches TRBD1 (5 bases). The germline V and J ends were trimmed by 9 bases and 0 bases, with 15 bases remaining between them. The CDR3 runs to 15 residues. CDR1 is LNHDA, CDR2 SQIVND, per germline (reference sequence). CDR3 region: CASHGAKYSNQPQHF. CDR3 in DNA: TGTGCCAGCCACGGGGCCAAATATAGCAATCAGCCCCAGCATTTT.

The J gene is TRBJ2-1, the V gene TRBV7-8, with D maybe TRBD2 (6 bases). The CDR3 totals 15 residues. V lost 1 base, J lost 3 bases, and 10 bases lay in between. Per germline, CDR1 SGHVS and CDR2 FQNEAQ. In DNA, the CDR3 is TGTGCCAGCAGCTTAGAGGAGGGACGCTACAATGAGCAGTTCTTC. It codes for CASSLEEGRYNEQFF. The full variable domain, its missing parts supplied by reference TRBV7-8 and TRBJ2-1, is GAGVSQSPRYKVAKRGQDVALRCDPISGHVSLFWYQQALGQGPEFLTYFQNEAQLDKSGLPSDRFFAERPEGSVSTLKIQRTQQEDSAVYLCASSLEEGRYNEQFFGPGTRLTVL.

This chain uses TRBV5-1 with TRBJ1-1; D is undetermined. Germline CDR1 is SGHRS and CDR2 is YFSETQ. V was trimmed by 0 bases and J by 0 bases, leaving 9 bases between them. This CDR3 is built from 15 residues. CDR3 sequence (DNA): TGCGCCAGCAGCTTGGTATTAGCTATGAACACTGAAGCTTTCTTT. It codes for CASSLVLAMNTEAFF.

The chain employs TRBV6-5 and TRBJ2-7; D is undetermined. CDR3 length: 15 amino acids. V was cut by 4 bases and J by 0 bases, with 13 bases left in between. CDR1 MNHEY and CDR2 SVGAGI come from the germline V gene. The CDR3: CASSSLALSSYEQYF. For the CDR3, the DNA is TGTGCCAGCAGTTCCCTGGCCTTAAGCTCCTACGAGCAGTACTTC.

The V and J genes are TRBV21-1 and TRBJ2-1; the table assigns TRBD1, which was not confirmed against the DNA. TRBV21-1 is shown as a pseudogene. This CDR3 contains 13 residues. The CDR3 here is CASSKGRFNEQFF. CDR3 nucleotide sequence: TGTGCCAGCAGCAAAGGCAGATTCAATGAGCAGTTCTTC.

The gene calls are TRBV5-1 and TRBJ2-7, with a tentative D call TRBD2 (6 bases). The CDR3 sequence is 14 residues long. Trimming took 4 bases from V and 6 from J, leaving 17 bases between them. Germline-derived CDR1 and CDR2 are SGHRS and YFSETQ. CDR3 bases: TGCGCCAGCAGCACCCTCGGGAGCCGAAGCGAGCAGTACTTC. This gives the protein CASSTLGSRSEQYF.

The genes are TRBV7-2 and TRBJ2-5, with D perhaps matching TRBD2 (5 bases). The CDR3 covers 17 residues. In germline, CDR1 is SGHTA, CDR2 FQGNSA. Trimming left V 2 bases short and J 2 bases short, with 18 bases between. DNA for the CDR3: TGTGCCAGCAGCTTAAGGAAAGCACAGACTAATCAAGAGACCCAGTACTTC. This translates into CASSLRKAQTNQETQYF.

The chain combines TRBV14 with TRBJ1-2, with 7 bases lining up with TRBD1. CDR1 and CDR2 from the germline V gene are SGHDN and FVKESK. Trimming removed 3 bases from V and 8 bases from J; junction bases left unmatched: 3. The CDR3 covers 12 residues. This CDR3 reads CASSQNRGGYTF. CDR3 nucleotides: TGTGCCAGCAGCCAGAACAGGGGAGGCTACACCTTC.

This clone was observed a single time. This CDR3 is CASSLGGLNTEAFF. The CDR3 bases are TGTGCCAGCAGCTTAGGCGGGTTGAACACTGAAGCTTTCTTT. The gene calls are TRBV11-3 and TRBJ1-1; D is undetermined. The CDR3 is 14 residues long. The germline V gene has CDR1 SGHNT and CDR2 YENEEA. Trimming left V 1 base short and J 0 bases short, with 6 bases between.

This rearrangement joins TRBV7-9 to TRBJ2-3; tentative D call: TRBD2 (5 bases). The germline CDR1 and CDR2 sequences are SEHNR and FQNEAQ (reference sequence). Trimming stripped 3 bases from V and 1 base from J, with 8 bases between. CDR3 size: 14 residues. The CDR3 bases are TGTGCCAGCAGCTTCGGGGTGGGCACAGATACGCAGTATTTT. Translating it yields CASSFGVGTDTQYF.

V is TRBV7-8 and J is TRBJ1-6; D is ambiguous. Looked up from germline, CDR1 is SGHVS and CDR2 is FQNEAQ. CDR3 length equals 14 residues. V gave up 1 base and J gave up 8 bases, with 9 bases separating them. The CDR3 loop reads CASSLGVGDSPLHF. CDR3 bases: TGTGCCAGCAGCTTAGGGGTCGGGGATTCACCCCTCCACTTT.

The rearrangement uses TRBV11-3 and TRBJ1-4; D perhaps matches TRBD1 (6 bases). V lost 1 base and J lost 8, with 14 bases in between. Germline-derived CDR1 and CDR2 are SGHNT and YENEEA. The CDR3 is 15 residues long. CDR3 region: CASSLVLGGREKLFF. CDR3 nucleotides: TGTGCCAGCAGCTTAGTCTTGGGGGGGCGGGAAAAACTGTTTTTT.

The genes are TRBV5-1 and TRBJ2-5; D not certain. This CDR3 has 14 amino acids. CDR1 is SGHRS, CDR2 YFSETQ, per germline. Trimming shortened V by 4 bases and J by 2 bases, and 12 bases separated the two germline ends. As DNA, the CDR3 is TGCGCCAGCAGCCAGGCAACGCTTCAAGAGACCCAGTACTTC. Translating it yields CASSQATLQETQYF.

The chain is built from TRBV9 and TRBJ2-3; D is perhaps TRBD2 (6 bases). V shed 0 bases and J shed 6 bases, with 23 bases lying between them. Germline V lookup: CDR1 SGDLS, CDR2 YYNGEE. This CDR3 spans 18 amino acids. CDR3 nucleotide sequence: TGTGCCAGCAGCGTAGCTGGGGGGACCCCAGGGATTCGCGATACGCAGTATTTT. Translation: CASSVAGGTPGIRDTQYF.

The rearrangement joins TRBV2 to TRBJ2-3; TRBD2 agrees at 7 bases. After removal of 0 bases from V and 2 bases from J, the junction contained 5 bases not matched to a gene. Germline lookup yields CDR1 SNHLY and CDR2 FYNNEI. CDR3 size: 16 residues. In DNA, the CDR3 is TGTGCCAGCAGTGAAGCGAGACTAGCCGTCACAGATACGCAGTATTTT. Its protein product is CASSEARLAVTDTQYF.

The genes are TRBV6-5 and TRBJ2-7, with a tentative D call TRBD2 (7 bases). The germline V and J ends were trimmed by 6 bases and 7 bases, with 13 bases remaining between them. The CDR3 has 12 residues. The germline V gene has CDR1 MNHEY and CDR2 SVGAGI. The CDR3 is CASSRGGGEQYF. The DNA of the CDR3 is TGTGCCAGCAGCAGAGGGGGGGGTGAGCAGTACTTC.

This sequence joins TRBV7-2 and TRBJ2-2, with D possibly matching TRBD1 (5 bases). Trimming took off 8 bases at V and 2 bases at J, with 18 bases between the two ends. In germline, CDR1 is SGHTA, CDR2 FQGNSA. The length of the CDR3 is 16 residues. The CDR3 DNA follows: TGTGCCAGCGGCCTGAGACAGTCTTTTAACACCGGGGAGCTGTTTTTT. This gives the protein CASGLRQSFNTGELFF.

The V and J genes are TRBV15 and TRBJ2-7; 7 nucleotides line up with TRBD1. The germline V gene encodes CDR1 LNHNV and CDR2 YYDKDF (reference sequence). V gave up 3 bases and J gave up 0 bases; unmatched junction bases: 2. The CDR3 contains 14 residues. The CDR3 nucleotides read TGTGCCACCAGCAGGGGGACAGACTCCTACGAGCAGTACTTC. This encodes CATSRGTDSYEQYF. The whole variable domain, remainder taken from reference TRBV15 and TRBJ2-7, is DAMVIQNPRYQVTQFGKPVTLSCSQTLNHNVMYWYQQKSSQAPKLLFHYYDKDFNNEADTPDNFQSRRPNTSFCFLDIRSPGLGDTAMYLCATSRGTDSYEQYFGPGTRLTVT.

The genes are TRBV29-1 and TRBJ1-2, with a weak D call TRBD1 (6 bases). The CDR3 loop spans 13 amino acids. Germline CDR1 is SQVTM and CDR2 is ANQGSEA. Deletions cut 5 bases from V and 5 bases from J, with 15 bases between. The CDR3 protein is CSVTRAGVYGYTF. The CDR3, as DNA: TGCAGCGTTACGAGGGCAGGGGTTTATGGCTACACCTTC.

The V call is TRBV7-2, the J call TRBJ2-7; a possible D gene is TRBD1 (5 bases). Trimming took 5 bases from V and 6 from J, leaving 11 bases between them. Germline V lookup: CDR1 SGHTA, CDR2 FQGNSA. The CDR3 has 12 residues. In DNA, the CDR3 is TGTGCCAGCAGCCCAGGGTTGGCCGAGCAGTACTTC. Its protein is CASSPGLAEQYF. Supplemented by reference TRBV7-2 and TRBJ2-7, the full variable domain reads GAGVSQSPSNKVTEKGKDVELRCDPISGHTALYWYRQSLGQGLEFLIYFQGNSAPDKSGLPSDRFSAERTGGSVSTLTIQRTQQEDSAVYLCASSPGLAEQYFGPGTRLTVT.

The chain joins TRBV5-1 to TRBJ2-7; D is uncertain. Deletions cut 4 bases from V and 6 bases from J, with 14 bases between. CDR1 and CDR2 (germline): SGHRS, YFSETQ. The CDR3 is 13 amino acids. The CDR3 protein is CASSQHFGSEQYF. In nucleotides, the CDR3 is TGCGCCAGCAGCCAGCATTTCGGGTCCGAGCAGTACTTC.

This clone was seen many times. The J gene is TRBJ2-7, the V gene TRBV7-9; D possibly corresponds to TRBD2 (6 bases). CDR3 size: 15 residues. Trimming took off 5 bases at V and 0 bases at J, with 14 bases between the two ends. CDR1 is SEHNR, CDR2 FQNEAQ, per germline (reference sequence). The CDR3 loop reads CASSRLGDASYEQYF. DNA for the CDR3: TGTGCCAGCAGCCGACTAGGGGACGCCTCCTACGAGCAGTACTTC. Filled out from reference TRBV7-9 and TRBJ2-7, the complete variable domain reads DTGVSQNPRHKITKRGQNVTFRCDPISEHNRLYWYRQTLGQGPEFLTYFQNEAQLEKSRLLSDRFSAERPKGSFSTLEIQRTEQGDSAMYLCASSRLGDASYEQYFGPGTRLTVT.

The gene calls are TRBV28 and TRBJ1-4; no clear D gene. The CDR3 is 18 residues long. Trimming removed 1 base from V and 0 bases from J, with 15 bases in between. Germline V lookup: CDR1 MDHEN, CDR2 SYDVKM. CDR3 sequence reads: CASSLYLGLPATNEKLFF. The CDR3 DNA reads as TGTGCCAGCAGTTTATACCTTGGGTTACCTGCAACTAATGAAAAACTGTTTTTT.

The genes are TRBV10-1 and TRBJ2-3; TRBD2 agrees at 15 bases. The germline gives CDR1 WNHNN, CDR2 SYGVQD (reference sequence). This CDR3 is 18 amino acids long. J gave up 3 bases and V 0 bases, and 4 bases lay outside the gene matches. The CDR3 nucleotides are TGCGCCAGCAGTGAGTCAGGACTAGCGGGAGGGCCAACAGATACGCAGTATTTT. It specifies CASSESGLAGGPTDTQYF.

This clone appeared once. This rearrangement joins TRBV11-3 to TRBJ1-1, with TRBD1 matching over 7 bases. Germline loops: CDR1 SGHNT, CDR2 YENEEA. The CDR3 has 15 residues. V shed 4 bases, J shed 1 base, and the junction held 6 bases outside the gene matches. CDR3 sequence: CASSSRTGGNTEAFF. The CDR3 DNA reads TGTGCCAGCAGCTCTAGGACAGGCGGGAACACTGAAGCTTTCTTT.

This chain links TRBV27 with TRBJ2-1, with D unresolved. The CDR3 is 12 amino acids. Trimming pared 8 bases from V and 2 bases from J, leaving 7 bases between. Germline V gene data show CDR1 as MNHEY and CDR2 as SMNVEV (reference sequence). Here the CDR3 reads CASGDTYNEQFF. The CDR3 DNA follows: TGTGCCAGCGGGGATACCTACAATGAGCAGTTCTTC.